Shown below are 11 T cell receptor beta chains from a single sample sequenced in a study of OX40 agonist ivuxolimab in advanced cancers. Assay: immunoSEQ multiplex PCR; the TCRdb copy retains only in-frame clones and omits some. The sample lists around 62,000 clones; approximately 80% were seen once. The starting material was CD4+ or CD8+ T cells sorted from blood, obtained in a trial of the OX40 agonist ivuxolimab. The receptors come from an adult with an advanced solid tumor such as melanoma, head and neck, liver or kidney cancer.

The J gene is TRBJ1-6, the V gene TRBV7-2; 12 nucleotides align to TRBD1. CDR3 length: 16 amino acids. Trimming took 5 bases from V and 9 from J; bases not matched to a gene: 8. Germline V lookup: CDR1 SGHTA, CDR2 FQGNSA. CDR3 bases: TGTGCCAGCAGCGAAGGGACAGGGGGCGCCGGTTCACCCCTCCACTTT. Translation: CASSEGTGGAGSPLHF.

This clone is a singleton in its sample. In DNA form, the CDR3 reads TGCGCCAGCAGCCAAGGTCAGGGGACTAATGAAAAACTGTTTTTT. Translating gives CASSQGQGTNEKLFF. The rearrangement links TRBV4-1 to TRBJ1-4; tentatively, D is TRBD1 (6 bases). CDR1 MGHRA and CDR2 YSYEKL come from the germline V gene. The CDR3 contains 15 residues. V lost 1 base, J lost 2 bases, and 8 bases lay in between.

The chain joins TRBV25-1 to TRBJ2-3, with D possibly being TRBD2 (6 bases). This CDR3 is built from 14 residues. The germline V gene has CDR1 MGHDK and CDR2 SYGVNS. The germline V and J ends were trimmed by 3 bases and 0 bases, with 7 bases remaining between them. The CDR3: CASSEEGSTDTQYF. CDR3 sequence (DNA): TGTGCCAGCAGTGAGGAGGGTAGCACAGATACGCAGTATTTT.

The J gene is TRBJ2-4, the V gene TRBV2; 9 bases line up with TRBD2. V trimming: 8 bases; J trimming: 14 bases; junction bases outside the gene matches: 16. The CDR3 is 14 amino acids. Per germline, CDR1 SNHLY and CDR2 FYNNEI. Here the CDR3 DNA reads TGTGCCAGCGGGCAAAGCGGGGGGCACCTTTGGGAGTACTTC. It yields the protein CASGQSGGHLWEYF. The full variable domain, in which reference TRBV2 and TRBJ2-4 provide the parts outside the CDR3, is EPEVTQTPSHQVTQMGQEVILRCVPISNHLYFYWYRQILGQKVEFLVSFYNNEISEKSEIFDDQFSVERPDGSNFTLKIRSTKLEDSAMYFCASGQSGGHLWEYFGAGTRLSVL.

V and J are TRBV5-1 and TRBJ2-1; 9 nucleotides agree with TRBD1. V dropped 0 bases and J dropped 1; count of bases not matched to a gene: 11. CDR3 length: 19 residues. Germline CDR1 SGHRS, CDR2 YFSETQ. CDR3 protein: CASSLAPNRGLTSYNEQFF. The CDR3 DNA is TGCGCCAGCAGCTTGGCTCCCAACAGGGGGCTAACATCCTACAATGAGCAGTTCTTC.

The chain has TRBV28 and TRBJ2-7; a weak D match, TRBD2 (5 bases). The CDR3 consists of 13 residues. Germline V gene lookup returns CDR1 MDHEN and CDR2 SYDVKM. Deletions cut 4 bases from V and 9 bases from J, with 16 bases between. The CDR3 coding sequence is TGTGCCAGCAGTTCCGTCGGAGGTCTAGGGCAGTACTTC. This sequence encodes CASSSVGGLGQYF.

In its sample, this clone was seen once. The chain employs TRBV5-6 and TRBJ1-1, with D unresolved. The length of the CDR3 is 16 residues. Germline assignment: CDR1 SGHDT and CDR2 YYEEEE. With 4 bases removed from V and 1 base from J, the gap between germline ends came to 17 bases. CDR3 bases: TGTGCCAGCAGCCTACCCGGGAGCTCTCCGAACACTGAAGCTTTCTTT. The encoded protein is CASSLPGSSPNTEAFF.

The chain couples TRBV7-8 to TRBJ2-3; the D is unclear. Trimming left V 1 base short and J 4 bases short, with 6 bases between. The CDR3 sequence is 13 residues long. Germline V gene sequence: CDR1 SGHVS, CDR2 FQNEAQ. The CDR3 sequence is CASSLDFSDTQYF. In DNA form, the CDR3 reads TGTGCCAGCAGCTTAGATTTCTCAGATACGCAGTATTTT.

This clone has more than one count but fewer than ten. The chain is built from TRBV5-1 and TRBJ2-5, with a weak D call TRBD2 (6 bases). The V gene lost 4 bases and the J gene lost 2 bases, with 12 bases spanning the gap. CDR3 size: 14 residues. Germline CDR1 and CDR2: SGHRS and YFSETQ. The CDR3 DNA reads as TGCGCCAGCAGCGGTGGGGGGATACAAGAGACCCAGTACTTC. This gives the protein CASSGGGIQETQYF.

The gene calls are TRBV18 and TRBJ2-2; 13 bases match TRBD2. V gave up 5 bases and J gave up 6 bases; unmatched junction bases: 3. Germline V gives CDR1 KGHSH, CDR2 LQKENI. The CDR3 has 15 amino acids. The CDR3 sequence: CASSSGLAGAGELFF. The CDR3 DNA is TGTGCCAGCTCATCCGGACTAGCGGGGGCCGGGGAGCTGTTTTTT.

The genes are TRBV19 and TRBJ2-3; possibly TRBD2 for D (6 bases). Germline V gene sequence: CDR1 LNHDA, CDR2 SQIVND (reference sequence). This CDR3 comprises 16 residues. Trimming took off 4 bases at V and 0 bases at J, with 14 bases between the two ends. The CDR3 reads CASSNNAGTSTDTQYF. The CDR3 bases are TGTGCCAGTAGTAACAATGCCGGGACTAGCACAGATACGCAGTATTTT.